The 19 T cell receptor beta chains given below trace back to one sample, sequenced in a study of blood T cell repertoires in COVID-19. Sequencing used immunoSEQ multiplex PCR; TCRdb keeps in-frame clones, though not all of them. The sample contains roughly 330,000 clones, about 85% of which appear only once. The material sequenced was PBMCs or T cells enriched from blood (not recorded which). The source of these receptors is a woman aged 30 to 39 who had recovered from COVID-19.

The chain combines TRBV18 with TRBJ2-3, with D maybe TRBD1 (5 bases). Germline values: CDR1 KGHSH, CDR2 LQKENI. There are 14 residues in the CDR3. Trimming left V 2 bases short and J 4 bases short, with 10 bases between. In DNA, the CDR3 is TGTGCCAGCTCACCAACAGGAAAAGCAGATACGCAGTATTTT. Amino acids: CASSPTGKADTQYF. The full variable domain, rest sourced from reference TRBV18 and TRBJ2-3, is NAGVMQNPRHLVRRRGQEARLRCSPMKGHSHVYWYRQLPEEGLKFMVYLQKENIIDESGMPKERFSAEFPKEGPSILRIQQVVRGDSAAYFCASSPTGKADTQYFGPGTRLTVL.

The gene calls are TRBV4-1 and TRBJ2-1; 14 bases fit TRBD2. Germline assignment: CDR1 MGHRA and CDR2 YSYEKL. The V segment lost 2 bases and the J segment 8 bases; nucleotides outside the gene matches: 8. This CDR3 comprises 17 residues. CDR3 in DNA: TGCGCCAGCAGCCAAAGGACCGGGACTAGCGGGGGCCATGAGCAGTTCTTC. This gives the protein CASSQRTGTSGGHEQFF.

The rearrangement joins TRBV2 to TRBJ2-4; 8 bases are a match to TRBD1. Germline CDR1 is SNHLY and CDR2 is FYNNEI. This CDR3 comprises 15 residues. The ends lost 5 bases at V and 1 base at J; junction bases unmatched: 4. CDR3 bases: TGTGCCAGCAGTAAGGACAGGGTCGCCAAAAACATTCAGTACTTC. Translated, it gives CASSKDRVAKNIQYF.

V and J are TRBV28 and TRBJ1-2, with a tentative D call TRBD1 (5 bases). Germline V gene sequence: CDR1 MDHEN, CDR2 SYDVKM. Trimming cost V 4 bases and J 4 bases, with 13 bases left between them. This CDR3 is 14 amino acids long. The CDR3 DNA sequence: TGTGCCAGCAGTTCGACGACAGCGAGCTATGGCTACACCTTC. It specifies CASSSTTASYGYTF.

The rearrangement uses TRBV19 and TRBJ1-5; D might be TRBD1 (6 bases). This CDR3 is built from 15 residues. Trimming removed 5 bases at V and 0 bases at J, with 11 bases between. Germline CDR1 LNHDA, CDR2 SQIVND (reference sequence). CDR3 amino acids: CASSPGQTSNQPQHF. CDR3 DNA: TGTGCCAGTAGTCCAGGACAGACTAGCAATCAGCCCCAGCATTTT.

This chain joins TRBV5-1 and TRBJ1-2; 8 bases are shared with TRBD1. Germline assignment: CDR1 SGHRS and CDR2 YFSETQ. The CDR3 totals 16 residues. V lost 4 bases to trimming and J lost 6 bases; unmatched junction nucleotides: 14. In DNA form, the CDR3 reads TGCGCCAGCAGCCCATGGAGTTCAGGGGGCATCGATGGCTACACCTTC. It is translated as CASSPWSSGGIDGYTF.

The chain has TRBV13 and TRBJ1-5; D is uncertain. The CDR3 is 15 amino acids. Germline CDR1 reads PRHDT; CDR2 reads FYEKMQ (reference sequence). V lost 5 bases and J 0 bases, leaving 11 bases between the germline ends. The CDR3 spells CASSRGQNSNQPQHF. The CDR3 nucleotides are TGTGCCAGCAGCCGCGGCCAGAATAGCAATCAGCCCCAGCATTTT.

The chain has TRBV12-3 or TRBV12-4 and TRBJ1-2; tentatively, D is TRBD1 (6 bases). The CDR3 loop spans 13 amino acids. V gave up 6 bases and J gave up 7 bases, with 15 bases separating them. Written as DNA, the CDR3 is TGTGCCAGCAGGGGAACAGGGTTTAGTGGCTACACCTTC. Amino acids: CASRGTGFSGYTF.

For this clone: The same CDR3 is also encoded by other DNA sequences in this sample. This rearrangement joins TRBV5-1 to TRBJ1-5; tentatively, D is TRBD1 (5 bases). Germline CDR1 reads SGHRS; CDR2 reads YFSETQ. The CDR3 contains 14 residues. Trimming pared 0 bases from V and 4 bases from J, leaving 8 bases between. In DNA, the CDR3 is TGCGCCAGCAGCTTGGAGGGGTCGAATCAGCCCCAGCATTTT. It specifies CASSLEGSNQPQHF. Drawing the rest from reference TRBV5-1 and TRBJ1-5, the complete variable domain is KAGVTQTPRYLIKTRGQQVTLSCSPISGHRSVSWYQQTPGQGLQFLFEYFSETQRNKGNFPGRFSGRQFSNSRSEMNVSTLELGDSALYLCASSLEGSNQPQHFGDGTRLSIL.

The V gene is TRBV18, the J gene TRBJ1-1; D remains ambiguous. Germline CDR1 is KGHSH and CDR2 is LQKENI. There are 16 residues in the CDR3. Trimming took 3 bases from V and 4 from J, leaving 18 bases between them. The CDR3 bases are TGTGCCAGCTCACCCACCAAAACAGATAGTGTCACTGAAGCTTTCTTT. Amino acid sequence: CASSPTKTDSVTEAFF.

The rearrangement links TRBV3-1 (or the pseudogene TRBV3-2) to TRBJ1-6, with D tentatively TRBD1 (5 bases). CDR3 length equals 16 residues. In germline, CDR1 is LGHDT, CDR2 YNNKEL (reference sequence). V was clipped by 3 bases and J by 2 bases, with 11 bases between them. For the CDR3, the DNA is TGTGCCAGCAGCCAGGTGACAGAGGCCTATAATTCACCCCTCCACTTT. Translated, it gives CASSQVTEAYNSPLHF.

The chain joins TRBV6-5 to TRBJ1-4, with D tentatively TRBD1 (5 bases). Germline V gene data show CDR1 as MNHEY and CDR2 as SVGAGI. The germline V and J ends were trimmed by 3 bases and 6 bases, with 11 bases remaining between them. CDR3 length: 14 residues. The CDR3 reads CASSYWGDDEKLFF. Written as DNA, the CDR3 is TGTGCCAGCAGTTATTGGGGGGACGATGAAAAACTGTTTTTT.

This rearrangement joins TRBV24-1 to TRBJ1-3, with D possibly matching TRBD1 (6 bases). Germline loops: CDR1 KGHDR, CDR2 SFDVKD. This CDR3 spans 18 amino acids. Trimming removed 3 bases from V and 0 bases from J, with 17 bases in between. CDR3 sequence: CATSDTPGHPYSGNTIYF. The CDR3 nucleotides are TGTGCCACCAGTGATACACCGGGACATCCCTACTCTGGAAACACCATATATTTT.

The CDR3 region has the DNA TGTGCCAGTAGTATAGACGGGGGGGCCGGTGAGCAGTACTTC. Its translation: CASSIDGGAGEQYF. The gene calls are TRBV19 and TRBJ2-7; 8 bases line up with TRBD2. The J segment lost 7 bases and the V segment lost 0 bases, leaving 5 bases of the junction unmatched. CDR1 LNHDA and CDR2 SQIVND come from the germline V gene (reference sequence). The CDR3 has 14 residues. The whole variable domain, remainder taken from reference TRBV19 and TRBJ2-7, is DGGITQSPKYLFRKEGQNVTLSCEQNLNHDAMYWYRQDPGQGLRLIYYSQIVNDFQKGDIAEGYSVSREKKESFPLTVTSAQKNPTAFYLCASSIDGGAGEQYFGPGTRLTVT.

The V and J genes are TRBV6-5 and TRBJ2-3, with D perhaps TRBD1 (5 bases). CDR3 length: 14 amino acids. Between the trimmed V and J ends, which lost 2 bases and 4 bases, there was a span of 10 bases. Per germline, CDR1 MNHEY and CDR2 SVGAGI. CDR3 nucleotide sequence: TGTGCCAGCAGTTACGACGACAGATCAGATACGCAGTATTTT. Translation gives CASSYDDRSDTQYF.

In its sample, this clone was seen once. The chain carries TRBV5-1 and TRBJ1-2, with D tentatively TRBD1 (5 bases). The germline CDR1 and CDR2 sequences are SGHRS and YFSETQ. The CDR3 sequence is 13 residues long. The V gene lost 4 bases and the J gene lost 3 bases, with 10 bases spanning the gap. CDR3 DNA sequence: TGCGCCAGCAGCGACACGGGGGACTATGGCTACACCTTC. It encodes CASSDTGDYGYTF. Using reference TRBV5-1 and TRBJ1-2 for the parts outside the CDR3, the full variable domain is KAGVTQTPRYLIKTRGQQVTLSCSPISGHRSVSWYQQTPGQGLQFLFEYFSETQRNKGNFPGRFSGRQFSNSRSEMNVSTLELGDSALYLCASSDTGDYGYTFGSGTRLTVV.

The CDR3 protein is CASSTYLDASYEQYF. The CDR3 nucleotides are TGTGCCAGCAGTACTTACCTCGATGCCTCCTACGAGCAGTACTTC. This chain connects TRBV6-2 or TRBV6-3 to TRBJ2-7, with D unclear. V dropped 5 bases and J dropped 0 bases, with 14 bases sitting between them. Germline V gene data show CDR1 as MNHEY and CDR2 as SVGEGT. The CDR3 covers 15 residues.

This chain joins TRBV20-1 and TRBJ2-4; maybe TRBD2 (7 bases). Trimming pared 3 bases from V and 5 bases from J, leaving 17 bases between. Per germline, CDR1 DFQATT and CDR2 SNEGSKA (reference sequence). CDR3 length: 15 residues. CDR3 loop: CSASPLGGGQNIQYF. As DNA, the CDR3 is TGCAGTGCTAGTCCCCTAGGGGGGGGCCAAAACATTCAGTACTTC.

CDR3 sequence reads: CASSLGGQLKRGYGYTF. The CDR3 DNA follows: TGTGCCAGCAGTTTAGGGGGACAACTAAAAAGGGGCTATGGCTACACCTTC. The chain is built from TRBV28 and TRBJ1-2, with TRBD1 as a possible D gene (6 bases). The CDR3 loop spans 17 amino acids. Trimming cost V 2 bases and J 4 bases, with 20 bases left between them. CDR1 and CDR2 from the germline V gene are MDHEN and SYDVKM.